The present T cell receptor beta chain was sequenced within a study of low-dose radiotherapy and immunotherapy resistance in tumors. The overall study: Ipilimumab 1 mg/kg every six weeks, together with nivolumab 240 mg every two weeks, was given intravenously to patients. Patients received 300 mg of oral aspirin each day across four cycles, commencing on cycle 1 day 1.

As to time point: after trial treatment. Treatment denoted: LDRT plus nivolumab, ipilimumab, low-dose cyclophosphamide and aspirin (RACIN trial). Donors received a regimen that comprised nivolumab, ipilimumab, aspirin, low-dose cyclophosphamide and low-dose radiotherapy. Covering alpha and beta chains, TRAV- and TRBV-specific primers were used for the first-strand cDNA. It was with a constant-region primer and a V-primer adapter that TCRs were amplified over around 20 PCR cycles. TCRdb called the reads again in MiXCR, with one record for every CDR3 protein. The sample has about 35,000 distinct CDR3 sequences, less than 25% seen once. CDR1 DFQATT and CDR2 SNEGSKA come from the germline V gene (reference sequence). V lost 6 bases and J 2 bases, leaving 23 bases between the germline ends. The CDR3 extends over 16 amino acids. This clonotype was seen many times.

This receptor was obtained from a female donor with ovarian cancer. J is TRBJ2-7 and V is TRBV20-1; D may correspond to TRBD1 or TRBD2 (5 bases each). The source was PBMCs, collected after low-dose radiotherapy plus immunotherapy. The CDR3 protein is CSAALIAGTYPYEQYF. The CDR3 region has the DNA TGCAGTGCCGCCCTCATAGCCGGGACCTACCCCTACGAGCAGTACTTC.